One T cell receptor beta chain is described in this entry. Trimming shortened V by 10 bases and J by 4 bases, and 23 bases separated the two germline ends. CDR3 length: 15 amino acids. Germline V gene data show CDR1 as MDHEN and CDR2 as SYDVKM. This record belongs to a study of blood T cell repertoires in COVID-19. Study overall: The cDNA or gDNA used as material had been derived from T cells, B-cell-depleted T cells, or PBMCs.

Authors' data handling: Nucleated cell counts were estimated from reference gene primer amplification. Sequenced by immunoSEQ multiplex PCR; TCRdb stores in-frame clones only, minus some. V and J calls plus clone size are reproduced from that table; the DNA served to infer D and trimming. The data contain around 270,000 clones, over 80% of them singletons. Enrolled through a virtual design, the participants were between 18 and 89 years of age and came from under 30 US areas. Assignment of participants to cohorts was predicated upon participant-reported clinical history. The V and J genes are TRBV28 and TRBJ2-7, with TRBD2 as a possible D gene (6 bases). Sequenced: PBMCs or T cells enriched from blood (not recorded which). The source of this sequence is a woman aged 40 to 49 who had been exposed to COVID-19. CDR3 region: CATKSSLAGLYEQYV. The CDR3 nucleotides are TGTGCCACTAAGTCCTCTTTGGCGGGGCTATACGAGCAGTACGTC.